The text below deals with one T cell receptor (beta chain). The sample holds many counts of this clonotype. Its antigen remains undetermined. No much larger clone is present one base from it, and per-base qualities are unavailable. This entry belongs to a study of T cells in Graves' hyperthyroidism and ophthalmopathy (dated by TCRdb to between 2019 and 2020). The study in broad terms: Peripheral blood was sampled at the time of initial diagnosis, prior to any treatment. TCR V-J signatures able to tell the groups apart were searched for in a discovery cohort of 90 to 100 patients, of whom more than 40 had Graves' ophthalmopathy and around 56 had stable Graves' hyperthyroidism. TCR Vbeta CDR3 sequencing of 120 to 150 peripheral blood samples (under 45 ophthalmopathy, 70 to 85 hyperthyroidism and around 17 progressor patients) is reported in the paper. After sampling, hyperthyroidism patients received methimazole starting at 30 mg daily, and ophthalmopathy patients received high-dose intravenous methylprednisolone. The study also compared thyroid tissue and blood T-cell repertoires from more than five Graves' hyperthyroidism patients. The approximately 100 discovery patients were divided at random into training and test sets in a 7:3 ratio. Prospective prediction of ophthalmopathy was tested in an independent validation cohort of 18 hyperthyroidism patients and approximately 17 patients who later progressed to ophthalmopathy. The paper as a whole reports these results and caveats: No statistical method was used to set the sample size in advance, and investigators knew the group allocation. Most expanded thyroid clonotypes (frequency above 0.001) were also detected in blood, suggesting blood repertoires may reflect thyroid immune responses. In validation, the model predicted progression to ophthalmopathy a median of about 6.8 months before onset, with over 60% sensitivity and 72.22% specificity. A model built on a 13 V-J signature distinguished ophthalmopathy from stable hyperthyroidism, reaching over 85% sensitivity and about 81% specificity in cross-validation and 80%/75% in testing.

Graves' hyperthyroidism was defined as stable when no progression to ophthalmopathy occurred over 18 months of follow-up. Hyperthyroidism patients were newly diagnosed, had a disease duration of under 2 months, and were aged 18 to 65 years. Exclusion was applied to patients with uncontrolled infections, other autoimmune diseases, pregnancy or lactation. Diagnoses relied on clinical symptoms, serum thyroxine and TRAb, thyroid ultrasound and orbital computed tomography. PBMCs were isolated from more than 8 ml of fresh peripheral blood by Ficoll-Paque density gradient centrifugation. Total RNA was extracted using Trizol reagent, and RNA quality was assessed on an Agilent 2100 Bioanalyzer. TCR beta CDR3 regions were amplified from RNA transcripts. For the first round of RT-PCR on the TCR CDR3, the HTBI primer set was used together with the Qiagen OneStep RT-PCR kit. The libraries were constructed in a second round of multiplex PCR and then size-selected and purified. Libraries were sequenced paired-end with 100 bp reads on an Illumina HiSeq2000. In the source study's methods: SOAPnuke was used to process the raw data, throwing out any read that contained adapters or uncalled bases, had a mean Phred below 15, or lacked an exact constant-primer or identifier match. COPE v1.2.5 was used to merge high-quality paired reads, and clonotypes were defined as unique nucleotide sequences. MiTCR v1.1 was used to align clonotypes to the IMGT TRBV, TRBD and TRBJ reference segments. Analysis was restricted to V-J combinations with a frequency above 0.0001, which covered roughly 99% of repertoires. A TCS score was defined as the ratio between F50 (clonal expansion) and ExV (chaos), using BLOSUM62-based TCRdist between CDR3 peptides within each V-J. Welch's t-statistics and random forest reduced fewer than 550 V-J features to fewer than 15, which were used in a naive Bayes classifier (R e1071). The Morisita-Horn index was used to measure how similar the thyroid and blood repertoires were. TCRdb trimmed the raw reads at Q25, called clones with MiXCR and kept productive beta chains. Rows are combined by CDR3 protein, so each entry shows the most common genes and DNA. It is TCRdb's table, rather than the study itself, that gives the V and J calls and clone size. For this sample the table gives around 700,000 distinct CDR3 sequences, of which approximately 36% were detected only once. The ten largest account for roughly 31% of the sample.

A distance of 11 bases separates the germline ends of V and J, which lose 7 bases and 1 base respectively. The CDR3 sequence holds 13 residues, the cysteine and phenylalanine included. Only the CDR3 portion is preserved as DNA: 39 bases, with reading frame beginning at the first base. CDR1 and CDR2 are read off the germline V gene as ENHRY and SYGVKD. Sequencing was carried out using blood. This chain joins TRBV10-3 to TRBJ2-7; too little of a D gene remains to name it. The clonotype was recovered from a woman between 40 and 50 years old with Graves' hyperthyroidism. The nucleotide sequence reads as follows: TGTGCCATCAAGACCTCCCAATCCTACGAGCAGTACTTC. Protein translation: CAIKTSQSYEQYF.